Below are 21 T cell receptor beta chains sequenced from a single sample in a study of identical twins. Via MiXCR, TCRdb re-called the 5' RACE reads, giving one row per CDR3 protein. The table has 700,000 or so distinct CDR3 sequences, about 9.4% seen once. This sample was also put to use in a study of yellow fever vaccine responses in identical twins.

The specimen was PBMCs. Receptors originate from a woman younger than 30 in good health.

This chain connects TRBV2 to TRBJ2-7, with D maybe TRBD1 (5 bases). The germline CDR1 and CDR2 sequences are SNHLY and FYNNEI. The CDR3 has 14 residues. V was shortened by 9 bases and J by 2 bases, with 17 bases between the two germline ends. CDR3 nucleotide sequence: TGTGCCAGTCGGTTGGACAAGCGAACCTACGAGCAGTACTTC. It is translated as CASRLDKRTYEQYF.

This clonotype was seen ten or more times. The chain combines TRBV7-2 with TRBJ2-7; perhaps TRBD2 as D (5 bases). The V end lost 8 bases, the J end lost 2 bases, and 13 bases lay between the germline ends. Germline CDR1 is SGHTA and CDR2 is FQGNSA. This CDR3 is 13 amino acids long. CDR3: CASGKAVTYEQYF. DNA of the CDR3: TGTGCCAGCGGTAAAGCGGTTACCTACGAGCAGTACTTC.

This clonotype was observed a few times. This sequence joins TRBV6-2 or TRBV6-3 and TRBJ2-5, with 9 positions matching TRBD1. The CDR3 spans 16 residues. Trimming at V came to 2 bases and at J to 5 bases, leaving 9 bases not matched to a gene. The germline gives CDR1 MNHEY, CDR2 SVGEGT. The CDR3 DNA sequence: TGTGCCAGCAGTTACGGGAGGGGACAGGGTTCGGAGACCCAGTACTTC. Translation gives CASSYGRGQGSETQYF.

This rearrangement joins TRBV5-1 to TRBJ2-3; 12 bases are a match to TRBD2. The germline CDR1 and CDR2 sequences are SGHRS and YFSETQ. CDR3 size: 17 residues. Germline trimming cut 1 base from V and 1 base from J; bases unmatched to any gene: 4. CDR3 coding DNA: TGCGCCAGCAGCTTGCCCCGACTAGCGGGGGGCACAGATACGCAGTATTTT. The encoded protein is CASSLPRLAGGTDTQYF.

This clonotype was observed at least ten times. The J gene is TRBJ2-5, the V gene TRBV29-1; TRBD1 matches 11 bases. The CDR3 is made up of 14 amino acids. J gave up 5 bases and V 4 bases, and 6 bases lay outside the gene matches. Germline CDR1 SQVTM, CDR2 ANQGSEA. The CDR3 nucleotides are TGCAGCGTTGCCGGACAGGGGGCTTCGGAGACCCAGTACTTC. Protein product: CSVAGQGASETQYF.

In its sample, this clonotype was seen a few times. The chain carries TRBV27 and TRBJ1-1; D gene uncertain. Trimming took off 4 bases at V and 11 bases at J, with 29 bases between the two ends. CDR1 is MNHEY and CDR2 is SMNVEV in the germline V gene (reference sequence). This CDR3 region has 17 residues. The CDR3 DNA reads as TGTGCCAGCAGTTCCTATTACCTTCTATGGCCCCAGAGCCAGGCTTTCTTT. Its protein is CASSSYYLLWPQSQAFF.

In this sample, this clonotype turned up a few times. The chain combines TRBV20-1 with TRBJ2-7; TRBD2 matches 11 bases. This CDR3 is built from 15 residues. V dropped 3 bases and J dropped 7; count of bases not matched to a gene: 11. Germline V gives CDR1 DFQATT, CDR2 SNEGSKA (reference sequence). CDR3 region: CSASSLAGGLREQYF. The CDR3 region has the DNA TGCAGTGCTAGTAGTCTAGCGGGAGGACTACGAGAGCAGTACTTC.

V is TRBV20-1 and J is TRBJ2-3; a weak D match, TRBD2 (5 bases). The CDR3 totals 12 residues. V lost 4 bases to trimming and J lost 1 base, with 6 bases between them. Germline values: CDR1 DFQATT, CDR2 SNEGSKA (reference sequence). This CDR3 is CSAKAGTDTQYF. CDR3 bases: TGCAGTGCTAAAGCGGGCACAGATACGCAGTATTTT.

The sample holds a few counts of this clonotype. This chain links TRBV18 with TRBJ2-7; no clear D gene. Looked up from germline, CDR1 is KGHSH and CDR2 is LQKENI. V was trimmed by 3 bases and J by 4 bases, leaving 16 bases between them. CDR3 length equals 15 residues. This CDR3 is CASSPSTSQGYEQYF. In nucleotides, the CDR3 is TGTGCCAGCTCACCTTCGACCAGTCAAGGGTACGAGCAGTACTTC.

V is TRBV3-1 and J is TRBJ2-6, with D perhaps matching TRBD1 or TRBD2 (5 bases each). The germline gives CDR1 LGHDT, CDR2 YNNKEL (reference sequence). Trimming removed 0 bases at V and 0 bases at J, with 12 bases between. The CDR3 is made up of 18 amino acids. CDR3 sequence reads: CASSQEEGLGSGANVLTF. Written as DNA, the CDR3 is TGTGCCAGCAGCCAAGAAGAGGGGTTAGGCTCTGGGGCCAACGTCCTGACTTTC. Full variable domain (outside the CDR3, taken from reference TRBV3-1 and TRBJ2-6): DTAVSQTPKYLVTQMGNDKSIKCEQNLGHDTMYWYKQDSKKFLKIMFSYNNKELIINETVPNRFSPKSPDKAHLNLHINSLELGDSAVYFCASSQEEGLGSGANVLTFGAGSRLTVL.

The gene calls are TRBV2 and TRBJ2-2; 7 bases line up with TRBD2. Per the germline V gene, CDR1 is SNHLY and CDR2 is FYNNEI. Unmatched junction bases numbered 8, after V lost 3 bases and J lost 4 bases. This CDR3 contains 16 residues. CDR3 sequence (DNA): TGTGCCAGCAGTGAGGACGGGGGGAGCGCCACCGGGGAGCTGTTTTTT. Residues: CASSEDGGSATGELFF. Supplemented by reference TRBV2 and TRBJ2-2, the full variable domain reads EPEVTQTPSHQVTQMGQEVILRCVPISNHLYFYWYRQILGQKVEFLVSFYNNEISEKSEIFDDQFSVERPDGSNFTLKIRSTKLEDSAMYFCASSEDGGSATGELFFGEGSRLTVL.

This clonotype was counted only a few times. The V call is TRBV29-1, the J call TRBJ1-1; 10 bases match TRBD1. The germline V gene has CDR1 SQVTM and CDR2 ANQGSEA. After removal of 3 bases from V and 11 bases from J, the junction contained 15 bases not matched to a gene. This CDR3 comprises 15 residues. The CDR3 DNA is TGCAGCGTTGAGCTGATGGGACAGGGGAACGGGTTGGCTTTCTTT. Protein sequence: CSVELMGQGNGLAFF.

The CDR3 DNA sequence: TGCAGCGTTGAAGGGAAGGGAGGGGCTAACTATGGCTACACCTTC. Translating it yields CSVEGKGGANYGYTF. The chain employs TRBV29-1 and TRBJ1-2; possible D gene TRBD1, 5 bases. Looked up from germline, CDR1 is SQVTM and CDR2 is ANQGSEA. V was cut by 1 base and J by 0 bases, with 12 bases left in between. The CDR3 has 15 amino acids.

This clonotype was observed a handful of times. The rearrangement uses TRBV16 and TRBJ1-2; 10 nucleotides align to TRBD1. With 3 bases clipped from V and 4 bases from J, the junction kept 11 bases outside the gene matches. The germline CDR1 and CDR2 sequences are KGHSY and FQNENV. The CDR3 covers 17 residues. The CDR3 DNA follows: TGTGCCAGCAGCCACACCGGGACAGGGGCTGGAGGCTATGGCTACACCTTC. It translates to CASSHTGTGAGGYGYTF.

The V and J genes are TRBV7-9 and TRBJ2-1, with TRBD1 as a possible D gene (6 bases). Germline CDR1 reads SEHNR; CDR2 reads FQNEAQ (reference sequence). The CDR3 spans 13 residues. Trimming stripped 5 bases from V and 9 bases from J, with 14 bases between. The CDR3 DNA reads TGTGCCAGCAGCGGTAGACAGGCTGGTGAGCAGTTCTTC. This translates into CASSGRQAGEQFF.

This clonotype has a handful of counts. The chain combines TRBV14 with TRBJ2-2; no clear D gene. CDR1 is SGHDN and CDR2 is FVKESK in the germline V gene. The V and J ends lost 1 base and 0 bases respectively, with 9 bases between them. The CDR3 is made up of 16 amino acids. CDR3 coding DNA: TGTGCCAGCAGCCAAGTCAGTATTTCGAACACCGGGGAGCTGTTTTTT. Translating gives CASSQVSISNTGELFF.

The chain recombines TRBV28 with TRBJ2-7; TRBD2 aligns across 7 bases. Per germline, CDR1 MDHEN and CDR2 SYDVKM. Trimming at V came to 5 bases and at J to 5 bases, leaving 15 bases not matched to a gene. CDR3 length equals 16 residues. CDR3 residues: CASSHRAGRPGNEQYF. The CDR3, as DNA: TGTGCCAGCAGTCACAGAGCGGGAAGGCCGGGGAACGAGCAGTACTTC.

This clonotype was recorded a few times. The chain recombines TRBV12-3 or TRBV12-4 with TRBJ2-7, with 12 nucleotides matching TRBD1. After removal of 11 bases from V and 5 bases from J, the junction contained 10 bases not matched to a gene. The CDR3 consists of 14 residues. DNA of the CDR3: TGTGCCGTCCAGAACCGGGACAGGGGGCACGAGCAGTACTTC. It encodes CAVQNRDRGHEQYF.

The V call is TRBV12-3 or TRBV12-4, the J call TRBJ2-2; 9 nucleotides line up with TRBD2. The V and J ends lost 8 bases and 1 base, in that order; junction bases with no gene match: 11. The CDR3 consists of 17 residues. CDR3 amino acids: CASPRSAGGENTGELFF. Here the CDR3 DNA reads TGTGCCAGCCCCCGCTCGGCGGGAGGGGAGAACACCGGGGAGCTGTTTTTT.

This chain connects TRBV7-8 to TRBJ2-7, with D possibly being TRBD1 or TRBD2 (6 bases each). Looked up from germline, CDR1 is SGHVS and CDR2 is FQNEAQ. V shed 1 base and J shed 4 bases, with 14 bases lying between them. The CDR3 is 15 residues long. CDR3: CASSLVGGRGYEQYF. CDR3 coding DNA: TGTGCCAGCAGCTTAGTAGGGGGGCGGGGTTACGAGCAGTACTTC.

Many counts were recorded for this clonotype. The rearrangement links TRBV29-1 to TRBJ2-2, with 10 bases that match TRBD2. CDR3 length: 14 residues. Trimming took 4 bases from V and 7 from J; bases not matched to a gene: 6. CDR1 is SQVTM and CDR2 is ANQGSEA in the germline V gene. CDR3 DNA: TGCAGCGTTGGAACTAGCGGGAAGGGCGGGGAGCTGTTTTTT. It encodes CSVGTSGKGGELFF.